This TCR beta chain stems from a study of cytomegalovirus exposure and HLA in healthy donors. Remarks on this clone: What it binds is unknown.

V trimming: 4 bases; J trimming: 3 bases; junction bases outside the gene matches: 6. The V gene's germline CDR1 is SGHNT and CDR2 YENEEA. The CDR3 covers 15 residues. TCRdb keeps only in-frame clones here, not all; method: immunoSEQ multiplex PCR. The repertoire has roughly 80,000 clones, roughly 94% of them found once; the top ten carry over 2%. Points from the study as a whole: Using the classifier, cytomegalovirus status was reportedly diagnosed with high specificity and sensitivity. Confirmation was obtained in vitro that a few CMV-associated chains are specific for CMV antigens.

The V gene is TRBV11-3, the J gene TRBJ2-7; TRBD2 matches at 10 bases. The sample consisted of PBMCs. This clonotype originated in a woman younger than 35 in good health and CMV-seronegative. The CDR3 nucleotides read TGTGCCAGCAGCTCCCGGACTAGCGGCGGCTACGAGCAGTACTTC. Protein product: CASSSRTSGGYEQYF.